The rows below give T cell receptor beta chains drawn from one sample of a study of CD8 T cells in Susac syndrome. TCRdb used MiXCR to reprocess the immunoSEQ multiplex PCR reads, holding one entry per CDR3 protein. The profile shows 120,000 to 150,000 distinct CDR3 sequences, 85% to 95% of them singletons. The sequencing input was CD4+ T cells from PBMCs. The receptors stem from a human donor with multiple sclerosis. The CDR3 runs from the conserved cysteine through the conserved F or W. Fields, in order: V gene, clone size, J gene, D gene, CDR3 DNA, CDR3 protein. D genes are given only for firm matches. The size of a clone is reported for some rows only, either as once, few or many, or as a class for expanded clones.

>TRBV20-1|NA|TRBJ2-5|NA
TGCAGTGCTGGACCCTCACAGCGTGGGGGGGAGACCCAGTACTTC
CSAGPSQRGGETQYF
>TRBV9|NA|TRBJ1-1|NA
TGTGCCAGCAGCGCAACGCCGACTCTTATGAACACTGAAGCTTTCTTT
CASSATPTLMNTEAFF
>TRBV5-1|NA|TRBJ1-5|NA
TGCGCCAGCAGCTTCTCGGGGGTTCAGCCCCAGCATTTT
CASSFSGVQPQHF
>TRBV3-1|NA|TRBJ2-1|NA
TGTGCCAGCAGCCAAGATGGAGAGCAGAACAATGAGCAGTTCTTC
CASSQDGEQNNEQFF
>TRBV6-1|once|TRBJ2-1|TRBD2
TGTGCCAGCCGAGTCTCAGCGGGAGTCTCCTACAATGAGCAGTTCTTC
CASRVSAGVSYNEQFF
>TRBV29-1|NA|TRBJ1-1|NA
TGCAGCGTTGCCCCGCGACAGGCGAACACTGAAGCTTTCTTT
CSVAPRQANTEAFF
>TRBV5-1|NA|TRBJ2-7|TRBD2
TGCGCCAGCAGCTTGGAATTGGGGGGGACCCCCGAGCAGTACTTC
CASSLELGGTPEQYF
>TRBV5-1|NA|TRBJ2-1|TRBD2
TGCGCCAGCAGCTTGGGAGGATGGCGGGAGGCCGATGAGCAGTTCTTC
CASSLGGWREADEQFF
>TRBV9|NA|TRBJ2-7|NA
TGTGCCAGCAGCGTGGGGGGCTCCTACGAGCAGTACTTC
CASSVGGSYEQYF
>TRBV29-1|NA|TRBJ1-4|NA
TGCAGCGTTGGCACAGGGCGGGAAAAACTGTTTTTT
CSVGTGREKLFF
>TRBV3-1|NA|TRBJ2-7|NA
TGTGCCAGCAGCTGGCGGGATACCTACGAGCAGTACTTC
CASSWRDTYEQYF
>TRBV30|NA|TRBJ1-5|NA
TGTGCCTGGAGTGTAAAGGGTAATCAGCCCCAGCATTTT
CAWSVKGNQPQHF
>TRBV5-1|NA|TRBJ2-7|NA
TGCGCCAGCAGGCGGTCGGAGGGCAAAGCGTACGAGCAGTACTTC
CASRRSEGKAYEQYF
>TRBV2|NA|TRBJ1-1|NA
TGTGCCAGCAGAGTAGACGTCATGAACACTGAAGCTTTCTTT
CASRVDVMNTEAFF
>TRBV19|once|TRBJ2-3|TRBD1
TGTGCCAGTAGTATACGACAGGGCCTCACAGATACGCAGTATTTT
CASSIRQGLTDTQYF
>TRBV7-2|NA|TRBJ2-3|NA
TGTGCCAGCAGCATATCCCCGGAAGGGTCGCAGTATTTT
CASSISPEGSQYF
>TRBV29-1|NA|TRBJ2-3|NA
TGCAGCGTCGAGGGACGGTTGGATACGCAGTATTTT
CSVEGRLDTQYF
>TRBV7-2|NA|TRBJ2-6|TRBD1
TGTGCCAGCAGCTTATCGGGACAGAGCTCTGGGGCCAACGTCCTGACTTTC
CASSLSGQSSGANVLTF
>TRBV12-3/TRBV12-4|NA|TRBJ1-2|TRBD1
TGTGCCAGCAGTATCCTAACAGGGGTTGGGGGCTACACCTTC
CASSILTGVGGYTF
>TRBV2|NA|TRBJ2-1|TRBD2
TGTGCCAGCAGTGAACCTAGCGGGGGGCTATACAATGAGCAGTTCTTC
CASSEPSGGLYNEQFF
>TRBV28|NA|TRBJ2-3|NA
TGTGCCACCTCCCTACAGGGCGCGCAGTATTTT
CATSLQGAQYF
>TRBV12-3/TRBV12-4|NA|TRBJ2-3|TRBD2
TGTGCCAGCAGTTTTCCCAGGGAGGGTACAGATACGCAGTATTTT
CASSFPREGTDTQYF
>TRBV6-2/TRBV6-3|NA|TRBJ1-5|TRBD1
TGTGCCAGCAGTTACCGGGACAGGGGACTAGGACAGCCCCAGCATTTT
CASSYRDRGLGQPQHF
>TRBV14|few|TRBJ1-1|NA
TGTGCCAGCAGCCAAGCTGGAATGAACACTGAAGCTTTCTTT
CASSQAGMNTEAFF
>TRBV7-8|once|TRBJ2-4|NA
TGTGCCAGCAGCTTAGCAAGGTCGACCTTAGCCAAAAACATTCAGTACTTC
CASSLARSTLAKNIQYF
>TRBV2|NA|TRBJ1-2|TRBD1
TGTGCCAGCAGTGGACAGGGGAGCGGCTATGGCTACACCTTC
CASSGQGSGYGYTF
>TRBV5-1|NA|TRBJ2-7|NA
TGCGCCAGCAGCCTACTAGTGGGAGACGTCGGCGAGCAGTACTTC
CASSLLVGDVGEQYF
>TRBV29-1|NA|TRBJ1-1|NA
TGCAGCGTCCTCGGGTCCGTGTATGAAGCTTTCTTT
CSVLGSVYEAFF
>TRBV7-2|NA|TRBJ2-2|TRBD2
TGTGCCAGCAGCTTAGTACTAGCGGGGCCTACCGGGGAGCTGTTTTTT
CASSLVLAGPTGELFF
>TRBV3-1|NA|TRBJ2-7|NA
TGTGCCAGCAGCAGGACATTCTCCTACGAGCAGTACTTC
CASSRTFSYEQYF
>TRBV13|NA|TRBJ2-1|TRBD2
TGTGCCAGCAGCCCCCGGGACTACAGAATCAATGAGCAGTTCTTC
CASSPRDYRINEQFF
>TRBV24-1|NA|TRBJ1-2|NA
TGTGCCACCAGTGACCGGGATTCGGGAGGCTACACCTTC
CATSDRDSGGYTF
>TRBV12-5|NA|TRBJ1-5|NA
TGTGCTAGTGGTTTGGATCAGCCCCAGCATTTT
CASGLDQPQHF
>TRBV6-2/TRBV6-3|NA|TRBJ1-1|NA
TGTGCCAGCAGTTACGGGGCCACCCTGAACACTGAAGCTTTCTTT
CASSYGATLNTEAFF
>TRBV27|NA|TRBJ2-5|TRBD1
TGTGCCAGCAGTTTAAGACAGGGGCACGGGACCCAGTACTTC
CASSLRQGHGTQYF